This TCR beta chain was captured in a study of lymphopenia after photon versus proton radiotherapy. V shed 4 bases and J shed 7 bases, with 17 bases lying between them. The CDR3 totals 15 residues. CDR1 MNHEY and CDR2 SMNVEV come from the germline V gene (reference sequence). Comment on this clone: Its antigen is undetermined.

Study conclusions and caveats: Survival link was tested only in deceased patients; proton benefit remains a possibility. Under photons, naive T cells and diversity fell while effector/memory populations rose. Post-nadir diversity loss with photons came from oligoclonal expansion, particularly CD8+ Temra cells.

The data were produced by immunoSEQ multiplex PCR, yet TCRdb's version contains in-frame clones alone and is incomplete. The sample holds approximately 160,000 clones; approximately 91% are singletons and the top ten take around 5.1%. This material consisted of peripheral blood, taken from a patient treated with photon-based radiotherapy. The receptor's source is a man aged 50-59 years with gastric cancer. The chain joins TRBV27 to TRBJ2-1; TRBD1 might be the D (5 bases). CDR3 nucleotides: TGTGCCAGCAGTTATAGGGCAGGGCCCCGTAATGAGCAGTTCTTC. This translates into CASSYRAGPRNEQFF.